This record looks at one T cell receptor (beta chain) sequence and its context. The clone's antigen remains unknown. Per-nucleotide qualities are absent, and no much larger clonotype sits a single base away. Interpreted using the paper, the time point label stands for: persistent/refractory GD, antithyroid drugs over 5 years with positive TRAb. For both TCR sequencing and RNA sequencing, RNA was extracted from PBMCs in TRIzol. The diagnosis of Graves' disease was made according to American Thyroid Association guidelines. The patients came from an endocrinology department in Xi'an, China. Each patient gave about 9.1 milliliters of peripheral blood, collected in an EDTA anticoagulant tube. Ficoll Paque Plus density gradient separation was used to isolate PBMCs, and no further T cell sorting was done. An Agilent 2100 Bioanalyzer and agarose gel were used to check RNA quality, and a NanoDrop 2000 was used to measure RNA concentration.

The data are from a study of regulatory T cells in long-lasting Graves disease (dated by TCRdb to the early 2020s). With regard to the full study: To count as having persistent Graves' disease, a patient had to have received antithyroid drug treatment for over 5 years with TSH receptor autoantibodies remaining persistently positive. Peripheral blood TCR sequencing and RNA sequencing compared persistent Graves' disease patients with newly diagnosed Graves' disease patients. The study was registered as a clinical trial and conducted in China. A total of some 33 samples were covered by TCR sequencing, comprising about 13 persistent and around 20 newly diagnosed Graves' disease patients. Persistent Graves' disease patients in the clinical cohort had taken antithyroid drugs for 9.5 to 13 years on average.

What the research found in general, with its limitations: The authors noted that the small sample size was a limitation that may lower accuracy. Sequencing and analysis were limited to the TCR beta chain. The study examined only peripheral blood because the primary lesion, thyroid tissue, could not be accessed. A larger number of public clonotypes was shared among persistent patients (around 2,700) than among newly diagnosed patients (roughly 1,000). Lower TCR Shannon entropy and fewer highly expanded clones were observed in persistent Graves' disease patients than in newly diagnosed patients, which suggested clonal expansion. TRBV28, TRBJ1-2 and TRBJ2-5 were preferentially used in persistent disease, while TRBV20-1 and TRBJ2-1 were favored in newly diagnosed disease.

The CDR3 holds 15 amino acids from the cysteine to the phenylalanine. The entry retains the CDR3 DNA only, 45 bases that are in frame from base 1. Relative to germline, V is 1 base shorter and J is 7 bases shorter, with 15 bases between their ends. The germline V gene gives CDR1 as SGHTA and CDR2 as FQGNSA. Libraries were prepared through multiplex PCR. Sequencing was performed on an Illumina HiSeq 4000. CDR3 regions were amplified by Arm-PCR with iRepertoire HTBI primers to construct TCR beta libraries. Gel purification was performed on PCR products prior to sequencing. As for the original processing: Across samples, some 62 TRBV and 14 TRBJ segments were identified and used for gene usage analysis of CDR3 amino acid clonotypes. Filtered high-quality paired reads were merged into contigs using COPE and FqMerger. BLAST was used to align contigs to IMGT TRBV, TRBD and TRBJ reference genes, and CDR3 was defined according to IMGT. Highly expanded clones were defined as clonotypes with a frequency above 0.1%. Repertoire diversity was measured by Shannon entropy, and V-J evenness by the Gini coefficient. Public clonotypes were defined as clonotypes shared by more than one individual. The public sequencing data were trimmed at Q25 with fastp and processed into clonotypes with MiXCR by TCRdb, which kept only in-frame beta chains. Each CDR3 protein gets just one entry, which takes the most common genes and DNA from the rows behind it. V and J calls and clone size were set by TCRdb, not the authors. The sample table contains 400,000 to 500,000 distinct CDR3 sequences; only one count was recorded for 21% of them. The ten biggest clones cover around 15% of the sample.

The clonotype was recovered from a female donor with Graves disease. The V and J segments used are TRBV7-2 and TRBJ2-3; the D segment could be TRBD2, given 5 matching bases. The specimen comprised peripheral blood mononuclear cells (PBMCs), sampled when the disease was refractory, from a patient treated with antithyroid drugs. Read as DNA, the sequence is TGTGCCAGCAGCTTAGTAGAGGACTCCTGGAATACGCAGTATTTT. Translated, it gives CASSLVEDSWNTQYF. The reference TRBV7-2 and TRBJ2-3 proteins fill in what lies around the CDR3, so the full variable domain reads GAGVSQSPSNKVTEKGKDVELRCDPISGHTALYWYRQSLGQGLEFLIYFQGNSAPDKSGLPSDRFSAERTGGSVSTLTIQRTQQEDSAVYLCASSLVEDSWNTQYFGPGTRLTVL.